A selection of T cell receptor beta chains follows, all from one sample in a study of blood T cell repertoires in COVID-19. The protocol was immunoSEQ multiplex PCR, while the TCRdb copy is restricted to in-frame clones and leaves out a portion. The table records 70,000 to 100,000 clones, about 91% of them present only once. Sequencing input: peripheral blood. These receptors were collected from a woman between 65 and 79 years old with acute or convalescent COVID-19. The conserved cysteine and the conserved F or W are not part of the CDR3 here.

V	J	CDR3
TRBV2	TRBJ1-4	ASTYRGTFELF
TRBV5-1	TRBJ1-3	ASSGGQGQTGNTIY
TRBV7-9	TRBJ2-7	ASSLEGPLPSGAYEQY
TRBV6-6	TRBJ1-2	ASSINPGQTHGYT
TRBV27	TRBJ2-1	ASRLAGGNNEQF
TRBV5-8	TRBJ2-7	ASSLNLGYEQY
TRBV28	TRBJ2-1	ASSLAGTGNNEQF
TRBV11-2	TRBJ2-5	ASSPQTVGETQY
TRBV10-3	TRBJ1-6	AINDRNNSPLH
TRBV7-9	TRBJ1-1	ASSLVRTGGAEAF
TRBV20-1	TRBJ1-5	SASDGKPQH
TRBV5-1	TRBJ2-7	ASSSGTSGRSYEQY
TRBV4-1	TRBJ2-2	ASSPNRGPANTGELF
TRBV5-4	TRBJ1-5	ASSSYNQPQH
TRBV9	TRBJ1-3	ASSPVQGDIFSGNTIY
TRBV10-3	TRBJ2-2	AISDYLAGGPASTGELF
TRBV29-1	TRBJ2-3	SVTGGKDTQY
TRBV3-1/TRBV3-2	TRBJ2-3	ASSRRGETYTDTQY
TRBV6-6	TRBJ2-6	ASRWTSKSGANVLT
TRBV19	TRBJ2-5	ASSISGTKKETQY
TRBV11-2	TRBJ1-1	ASSLSWSHTEAF
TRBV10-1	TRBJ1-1	ASSEYKRNTEAF
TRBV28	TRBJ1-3	ASRQQGAGNTIY
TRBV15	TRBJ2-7	ATRNPGQGANEQY
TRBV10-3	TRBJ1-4	ATTSATNEKLF
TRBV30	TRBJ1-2	AWSGGTGLQSRYGYT
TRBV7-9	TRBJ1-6	ASSRDRVGNLPLH
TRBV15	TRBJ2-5	ATSSNPLGPRRVGETQY
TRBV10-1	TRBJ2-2	ASSVGTGKNTGELF
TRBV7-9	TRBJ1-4	ASSLSQGSATNEKLF
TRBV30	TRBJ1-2	AWRTDRSYGYT
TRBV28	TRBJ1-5	ASNSVRIQPQH
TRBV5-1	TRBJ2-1	ASSWTILAGGQNEQF
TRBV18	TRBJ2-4	ASSALTQENIQY
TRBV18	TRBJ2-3	ASTPYVKGASTDTQY
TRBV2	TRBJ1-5	ASSPDRFSNQPQH
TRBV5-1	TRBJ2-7	ASSLDRGAPYEQY
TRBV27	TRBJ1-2	ASSPGDRGVHGYT
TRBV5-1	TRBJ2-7	ASSLAPGVGKYEQY
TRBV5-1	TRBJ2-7	ASSFGLTGLIHEQY
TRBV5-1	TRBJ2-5	ASSGQRGGRETQY
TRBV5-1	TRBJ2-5	ASSLVGDRRETQY
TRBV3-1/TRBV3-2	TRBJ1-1	ASSTDSYTEAF
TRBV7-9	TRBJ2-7	ASSLELAGAYEQY
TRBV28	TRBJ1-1	ASSLTLRGTEAF
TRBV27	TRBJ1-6	ASSVGTIYNSPLH
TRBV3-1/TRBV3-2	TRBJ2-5	ASSFRTSGSTETQY
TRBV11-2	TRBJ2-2	ASSPTGTNTGELF
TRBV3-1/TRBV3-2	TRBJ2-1	ASSQDLSGARPTRYNEQF
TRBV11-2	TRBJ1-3	ASSPADRAGNTIY
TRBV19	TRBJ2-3	ASGPSGRRDTQY